This TCR beta chain was sequenced for a study of T-cell reconstitution after alpha-beta-depleted transplantation in children. The CDR3 totals 13 residues. Germline V gene data show CDR1 as SGHTA and CDR2 as FQGTGA. Germline trimming cut 5 bases from V and 7 bases from J; bases unmatched to any gene: 4. Unique molecular identifiers were incorporated during preparation of the TCRbeta library. Via MiXCR, TCRdb re-called the PCR reads, giving one row per CDR3 protein. The table lists hundreds of thousands of distinct CDR3 sequences, 16% of them singletons. Sequencing used PBMCs, mostly from graft donor cells, obtained 360 days after TCRalphabeta/CD19-depleted stem cell transplant. The TCR sequence derives from a male patient under 18 who had a stem cell transplant for acute lymphoblastic leukemia, so the T cells may come from the graft donor. The gene calls are TRBV7-3 and TRBJ2-7; 11 bases map to TRBD2. CDR3 bases: TGTGCCAGCAGCACGACTAGCGGGAAGGAGCAGTACTTC. Its translation is CASSTTSGKEQYF. The whole variable domain, filled in from reference TRBV7-3 and TRBJ2-7, reads GAGVSQTPSNKVTEKGKYVELRCDPISGHTALYWYRQSLGQGPEFLIYFQGTGAADDSGLPNDRFFAVRPEGSVSTLKIQRTERGDSAVYLCASSTTSGKEQYFGPGTRLTVT.